What follows is one TCR beta chain and its context. Sequenced by immunoSEQ multiplex PCR; TCRdb stores in-frame clones only, minus some. The table includes fewer than 250,000 clones, 88% detected once. This sample is drawn from a study of blood T cell repertoires in COVID-19. Germline CDR1 SGHTA, CDR2 FQGNSA. This CDR3 spans 14 amino acids. The germline V and J ends were trimmed by 5 bases and 6 bases, with 17 bases remaining between them. This clonotype was sampled from a man aged 65 to 79 with acute or convalescent COVID-19. The specimen sequenced was peripheral blood. The J gene is TRBJ2-7, the V gene TRBV7-2, with D possibly TRBD2 on 5 matching bases. CDR3 nucleotides: TGTGCCAGCAGCCTTAGTCGGGGTGGCATCGAGCAGTACTTC. Translated, it gives CASSLSRGGIEQYF.